A selection of T cell receptor beta chains follows, all from one sample in a study of shared clonotypes between healthy human individuals. Generated by immunoSEQ multiplex PCR, the TCRdb table keeps only in-frame clones and is missing some. Among some 500,000 clones listed, around 96% were seen once. Input material: naive CD4+ T cells sorted from blood. These receptors all come from a young woman in good health. Both conserved end residues are part of each CDR3. A D gene is named only where the DNA matches it firmly.

CDR3aa: CASSIRGRGTEAFF; d_gene: NA; j_gene: TRBJ1-1; v_gene: TRBV19
CDR3aa: CASTRDADRYNEQFF; d_gene: NA; j_gene: TRBJ2-1; v_gene: TRBV5-1
CDR3aa: CASSELGSSYEQYF; d_gene: NA; j_gene: TRBJ2-7; v_gene: TRBV7-9
CDR3aa: CATTGITDTEAFF; d_gene: NA; j_gene: TRBJ1-1; v_gene: TRBV19
CDR3aa: CASSLGDSTDTQYF; d_gene: NA; j_gene: TRBJ2-3; v_gene: TRBV5-1
CDR3aa: CASSLRLAEYNEQFF; d_gene: TRBD2; j_gene: TRBJ2-1; v_gene: TRBV7-7
CDR3aa: CASSPELAARFYEQYF; d_gene: TRBD2; j_gene: TRBJ2-7; v_gene: TRBV5-5
CDR3aa: CASSPTPSGGSYEQYF; d_gene: TRBD2; j_gene: TRBJ2-7; v_gene: TRBV28
CDR3aa: CASSLEGSGTYNEQFF; d_gene: TRBD2; j_gene: TRBJ2-1; v_gene: TRBV5-1
CDR3aa: CATSREGRGYGYTF; d_gene: NA; j_gene: TRBJ1-2; v_gene: TRBV15
CDR3aa: CASPKSPEAFF; d_gene: NA; j_gene: TRBJ1-1; v_gene: TRBV28
CDR3aa: CASSPRLADTQYF; d_gene: TRBD2; j_gene: TRBJ2-3; v_gene: TRBV7-2
CDR3aa: CASSPGGQPQHF; d_gene: NA; j_gene: TRBJ1-5; v_gene: TRBV18
CDR3aa: CASSERDSKNIQYF; d_gene: TRBD1; j_gene: TRBJ2-4; v_gene: TRBV7-9
CDR3aa: CASSEGAGKFNEQFF; d_gene: NA; j_gene: TRBJ2-1; v_gene: TRBV5-1
CDR3aa: CASSLLTVPYEQYF; d_gene: NA; j_gene: TRBJ2-7; v_gene: TRBV11-2
CDR3aa: CARQGKEEKLFF; d_gene: TRBD1; j_gene: TRBJ1-4; v_gene: TRBV5-5